The clone carrying this T cell receptor beta chain was seen a handful of times. Germline values: CDR1 SEHNR, CDR2 FQNEAQ (reference sequence). The CDR3 has 13 amino acids. Deletions cut 5 bases from V and 4 bases from J, with 11 bases between. Patients of the Seattle cohort, enrolled during active infection, were followed longitudinally. The data were taken from a study of blood T cell repertoires in COVID-19. Across the study: The origin of the acute and convalescent COVID-19 samples was the United States, Italy and Spain. T cells, B-cell-depleted T cells, or PBMCs supplied cDNA or gDNA.

Authors' processing steps: Scientists estimated how many nucleated cells there were by amplifying reference gene primers. The protocol was immunoSEQ multiplex PCR, while the TCRdb copy is restricted to in-frame clones and leaves out a portion. V and J calls and clone size are as listed in that table; D and trimming were resolved from the DNA. The sample has fewer than 500,000 clones, approximately 90% seen once. This TCR came from a man aged 18 to 30 with COVID-19, enrolled during active disease. The chain has TRBV7-9 and TRBJ1-1; D unresolved. What was sequenced was peripheral blood. CDR3 nucleotides: TGTGCCAGCAGCCCCCGGGCGGGCACTGAAGCTTTCTTT. This encodes CASSPRAGTEAFF.